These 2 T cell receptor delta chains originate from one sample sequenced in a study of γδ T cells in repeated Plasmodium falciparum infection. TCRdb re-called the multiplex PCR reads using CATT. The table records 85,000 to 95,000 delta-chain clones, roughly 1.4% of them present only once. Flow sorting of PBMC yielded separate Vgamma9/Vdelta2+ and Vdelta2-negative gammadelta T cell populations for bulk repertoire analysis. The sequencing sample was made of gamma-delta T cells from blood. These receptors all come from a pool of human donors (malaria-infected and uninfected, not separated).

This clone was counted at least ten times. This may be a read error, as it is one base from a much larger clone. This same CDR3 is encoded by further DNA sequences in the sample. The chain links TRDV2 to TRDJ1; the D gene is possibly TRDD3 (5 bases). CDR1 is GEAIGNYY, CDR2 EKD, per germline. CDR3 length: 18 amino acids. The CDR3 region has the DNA TGTGCCTGTGACACTCTGGACTGGAATGAGCTATACACCGATAAGCTCATCTTT. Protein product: CACDTLDWNELYTDKLIF.

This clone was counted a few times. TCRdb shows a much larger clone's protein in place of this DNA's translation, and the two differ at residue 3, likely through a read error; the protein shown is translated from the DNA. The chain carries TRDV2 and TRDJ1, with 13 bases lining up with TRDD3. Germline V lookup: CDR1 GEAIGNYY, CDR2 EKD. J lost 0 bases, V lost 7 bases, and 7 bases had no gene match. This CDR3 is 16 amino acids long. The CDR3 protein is CAWTGGYAGDTDKLIF. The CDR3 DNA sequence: TGTGCCTGGACTGGGGGATACGCTGGGGACACCGATAAACTCATCTTT.